The next 25 T cell receptor beta chains were all read from a single sample in a study of spatial heterogeneity in lung cancer. General study points: The number of expanded tumor alpha and beta chains correlated with mutation number.

A single record per CDR3 protein comes from TCRdb applying MiXCR to the 5' RACE reads. Found here are approximately 5,400 distinct CDR3 sequences, under 8.5% of them singletons; the top ten hold under 35%. The sample's time point: sample taken at primary tumor resection. The antigens these receptors bind are not known. The input for sequencing was lung tumor tissue, taken at surgery. Receptor source: a female donor with early-stage non-small cell lung cancer.

This clonotype is labeled medium-sized. The V gene is TRBV19, the J gene TRBJ1-6, with D hard to call. V was trimmed by 6 bases and J by 4 bases, leaving 13 bases between them. Germline CDR1 is LNHDA and CDR2 is SQIVND (reference sequence). This CDR3 is built from 15 residues. The CDR3: CASSRETVYNSPLHF. The CDR3 DNA follows: TGTGCCAGTAGCCGGGAGACGGTGTATAATTCACCCCTCCACTTT.

This clonotype was seen many times. The J gene is TRBJ1-6, the V gene TRBV7-2, with D tentatively TRBD1 (5 bases). The germline V and J ends were trimmed by 5 bases and 8 bases, with 19 bases remaining between them. In germline, CDR1 is SGHTA, CDR2 FQGNSA. The CDR3 length is 16 residues. The CDR3 nucleotides are TGTGCCAGCAGCCTCGGCGGGGCTTTAGGACATTCACCCCTCCACTTT. It translates to CASSLGGALGHSPLHF.

At least ten counts were recorded for this clonotype. V and J are TRBV13 and TRBJ1-4, with D uncertain. Deletions cut 0 bases from V and 8 bases from J, with 16 bases between. Germline V CDR1 and CDR2: PRHDT, FYEKMQ (reference sequence). The CDR3 is 16 amino acids. The CDR3 is CASSLGDGKEGEKLFF. As DNA, the CDR3 is TGTGCCAGCAGCTTAGGCGATGGCAAGGAAGGCGAAAAACTGTTTTTT.

This chain links TRBV12-3 or TRBV12-4 with TRBJ2-3; maybe TRBD2 (5 bases). This CDR3 region has 16 residues. Trimming took 7 bases from V and 4 from J, leaving 21 bases between them. DNA for the CDR3: TGTGCCAGCACCCTGGGAGTTGGGTTGGTCGCAGATACGCAGTATTTT. Translated, it gives CASTLGVGLVADTQYF.

This clonotype was detected ten times or more. The chain carries TRBV5-6 and TRBJ1-2, with 9 bases matching TRBD1. The CDR3 totals 17 residues. V was pared by 5 bases and J by 4 bases, with 15 bases of the junction left unmatched. The germline gives CDR1 SGHDT, CDR2 YYEEEE. The DNA of the CDR3 is TGTGCCAGCAGTTTGACAGGGGGAGTAGGTTATAGCTATGGCTACACCTTC. It codes for CASSLTGGVGYSYGYTF.

This clonotype appeared many times. This chain links TRBV20-1 with TRBJ2-6; maybe TRBD1 (5 bases). The CDR3 is 15 residues long. The germline V and J ends were trimmed by 0 bases and 2 bases, with 8 bases remaining between them. CDR1 is DFQATT, CDR2 SNEGSKA, per germline (reference sequence). Here the CDR3 reads CSARDQGTGANVLTF. The CDR3 DNA follows: TGCAGTGCTAGAGATCAGGGAACTGGGGCCAACGTCCTGACTTTC.

This clonotype was counted at least ten times. The V gene is TRBV29-1, the J gene TRBJ2-3; no firm D call. V lost 7 bases and J 1 base, leaving 12 bases between the germline ends. The CDR3 runs to 13 residues. From germline, CDR1 is SQVTM and CDR2 ANQGSEA. The chain's CDR3 is CSASEGRTDTQYF. The CDR3 region has the DNA TGCAGCGCAAGCGAAGGGCGCACAGATACGCAGTATTTT.

The table lists this clonotype with many counts. This sequence joins TRBV20-1 and TRBJ2-7; 9 nucleotides match TRBD1. CDR3 size: 14 residues. Looked up from germline, CDR1 is DFQATT and CDR2 is SNEGSKA (reference sequence). Trimming removed 3 bases from V and 4 bases from J; junction bases left unmatched: 7. The DNA of the CDR3 is TGCAGTGCTAGCTTGGGACAGGGAGCGTACGAGCAGTACGTC. Its protein is CSASLGQGAYEQYV.

This clonotype was seen ten or more times. This sequence joins TRBV4-2 and TRBJ2-3; D ambiguous. Germline CDR1 and CDR2: LGHNA and YNFKEQ. Trimming removed 1 base at V and 2 bases at J, with 7 bases between. The CDR3 contains 14 residues. CDR3 amino acids: CASSQGGPTDTQYF. CDR3 DNA sequence: TGTGCCAGCAGCCAAGGCGGCCCCACAGATACGCAGTATTTT.

This clonotype was counted ten times or more. The rearrangement uses TRBV12-3 or TRBV12-4 and TRBJ1-6, with D tentatively TRBD1 (6 bases). The V and J ends lost 8 bases and 5 bases respectively, with 13 bases between them. CDR3 length: 14 amino acids. The DNA for the CDR3 is TGTGCCAGCTCACTAGGGGGTAATAATTCACCCCTCCACTTT. This encodes CASSLGGNNSPLHF.

The rearrangement uses TRBV4-1 and TRBJ1-1; 8 bases map to TRBD1. Germline CDR1 MGHRA, CDR2 YSYEKL. The V segment lost 4 bases and the J segment 4 bases; nucleotides outside the gene matches: 5. The CDR3 runs to 14 residues. For the CDR3, the DNA is TGCGCCAGCAGCCCCGGGCAGGGGGCCACTGAAGCTTTCTTT. Translated: CASSPGQGATEAFF.

This clonotype is medium-sized in the sample. CDR3 sequence reads: CSARAGGRMNTEAFF. CDR3 DNA: TGCAGTGCTAGGGCAGGGGGTAGGATGAACACTGAAGCTTTCTTT. The rearrangement links TRBV20-1 to TRBJ1-1; 7 nucleotides line up with TRBD1. CDR3 size: 15 residues. V shed 3 bases and J 0 bases; nucleotides not matched to a gene: 7. Germline CDR1 and CDR2: DFQATT and SNEGSKA (reference sequence).

Written as DNA, the CDR3 is TGTGCCAGCATACTCTCCCCAAATGAGCAGTTCTTC. Translating gives CASILSPNEQFF. The chain couples TRBV2 to TRBJ2-1; D is ambiguous. V was trimmed by 7 bases and J by 7 bases, leaving 11 bases between them. The germline V gene has CDR1 SNHLY and CDR2 FYNNEI. The CDR3 is 12 amino acids.

The J gene is TRBJ2-5, the V gene TRBV6-6; TRBD2 matches at 11 bases. Germline CDR1 and CDR2: MNHNY and SVGAGI (reference sequence). CDR3 length: 16 amino acids. J gave up 5 bases and V 6 bases, and 11 bases lay outside the gene matches. The CDR3: CASRPPSASGGETQYF. In DNA form, the CDR3 reads TGTGCCAGCAGACCTCCGTCGGCTAGCGGGGGGGAGACCCAGTACTTC.

The sample holds many counts of this clonotype. The chain employs TRBV18 and TRBJ2-1; 10 bases map to TRBD1. The CDR3 runs 13 residues. The V gene's germline CDR1 is KGHSH and CDR2 LQKENI. V lost 3 bases, J lost 8 bases, and 1 base stayed unmatched. The CDR3 sequence is CASSPGQGDEQFF. The CDR3 DNA reads as TGTGCCAGCTCACCCGGACAGGGGGATGAGCAGTTCTTC.

This clonotype was counted many times. J is TRBJ1-5 and V is TRBV5-4; 8 positions agree with TRBD1. The CDR3 spans 13 residues. V dropped 4 bases and J dropped 4; count of bases not matched to a gene: 1. In germline, CDR1 is SGHNT, CDR2 YYREEE (reference sequence). CDR3 coding DNA: TGTGCCAGCAGCCGACAGGGGAATCAGCCCCAGCATTTT. This gives the protein CASSRQGNQPQHF.

In its sample, this clonotype was seen once. This chain connects TRBV12-3 or TRBV12-4 to TRBJ1-2, with D possibly being TRBD1 (6 bases). The CDR3 totals 12 residues. V was cut by 6 bases and J by 7 bases, with 12 bases left in between. For the CDR3, the DNA is TGTGCCAGCAGCAATCGACAGGCTGGCTACACCTTC. The encoded protein is CASSNRQAGYTF.

This clonotype is medium-sized by share. The chain recombines TRBV7-9 with TRBJ1-2; 10 bases line up with TRBD1. J lost 2 bases, V lost 1 base, and 1 base had no gene match. Germline V lookup: CDR1 SEHNR, CDR2 FQNEAQ (reference sequence). CDR3 size: 15 residues. The CDR3 DNA follows: TGTGCCAGCAGCTTAGGACAGGGGGCCAACTATGGCTACACCTTC. This gives the protein CASSLGQGANYGYTF.

This clonotype was observed many times. The rearrangement uses TRBV7-2 and TRBJ2-3; D remains ambiguous. The CDR3 consists of 13 residues. Between the trimmed V and J ends, which lost 1 base and 3 bases, there was a span of 5 bases. Germline loops: CDR1 SGHTA, CDR2 FQGNSA. The DNA for the CDR3 is TGTGCCAGCAGCTTAGTCGGAACAGATACGCAGTATTTT. Amino acids: CASSLVGTDTQYF.

Within the sample, this clonotype is medium-sized. The chain links TRBV5-1 to TRBJ2-7, with D perhaps TRBD2 (6 bases). This CDR3 contains 13 residues. The V gene lost 4 bases and the J gene lost 3 bases, with 11 bases spanning the gap. The V gene's germline CDR1 is SGHRS and CDR2 YFSETQ. Here the CDR3 reads CASSPMEGYEQYF. The CDR3 coding sequence is TGCGCCAGCAGCCCCATGGAGGGCTACGAGCAGTACTTC.

This clonotype was picked up many times. J is TRBJ1-1 and V is TRBV2; no reliable D call. Germline V gene data show CDR1 as SNHLY and CDR2 as FYNNEI. Trimming took off 6 bases at V and 6 bases at J, with 11 bases between the two ends. The CDR3 is made up of 12 amino acids. The CDR3 bases are TGTGCCAGCAGCTTACAGAGTCCTGAAGCTTTCTTT. This sequence encodes CASSLQSPEAFF.

This clonotype was seen at least ten times. The gene calls are TRBV4-2 and TRBJ2-2; either TRBD1 or TRBD2 may supply D (5 bases each). The CDR3 loop spans 18 amino acids. Germline V CDR1 and CDR2: LGHNA, YNFKEQ. V gave up 1 base and J gave up 2 bases, with 17 bases separating them. For the CDR3, the DNA is TGTGCCAGCAGCCAAGCCACCGGGACCGGTGTAAACACCGGGGAGCTGTTTTTT. It specifies CASSQATGTGVNTGELFF.

This clonotype was observed many times. CDR3: CASSESGRYGYTF. In DNA, the CDR3 is TGTGCCAGCAGTGAAAGTGGGAGATACGGCTACACCTTC. This rearrangement joins TRBV6-1 to TRBJ1-2, with D hard to call. V gave up 2 bases and J gave up 8 bases, with 12 bases separating them. The germline V gene has CDR1 MNHNS and CDR2 SASEGT. CDR3 length equals 13 residues.

This clonotype is medium-sized (0.01 to 0.1%) within its sample. V is TRBV12-5 and J is TRBJ1-1; D not certain. The V end was cut by 0 bases, the J end by 1 base, with 9 bases between. Looked up from germline, CDR1 is LGHNT and CDR2 is FRNRAP. The CDR3 is 15 residues long. The CDR3 reads CASGLVLSGNTEAFF. The CDR3 DNA sequence: TGTGCTAGTGGTTTGGTACTTTCCGGGAACACTGAAGCTTTCTTT.

This clonotype was observed many times. The chain is built from TRBV5-1 and TRBJ1-4; D is unclear. Looked up from germline, CDR1 is SGHRS and CDR2 is YFSETQ. This CDR3 contains 16 residues. V was shortened by 1 base and J by 0 bases, with 10 bases between the two germline ends. CDR3 bases: TGCGCCAGCAGCTTGTCCCGCAGATCAACTAATGAAAAACTGTTTTTT. As protein: CASSLSRRSTNEKLFF.